The clone carrying this TCR beta chain was seen ten or more times. To make TCR beta libraries, researchers used iRepertoire HTBI primers and Arm-PCR of CDR3 regions. Under the authors' procedure: Identification yielded about 66 TRBV and 11 to 15 TRBJ segments across samples. TCRdb reprocessed the multiplex PCR reads with MiXCR, giving one entry per CDR3 protein. The V and J calls shown here were made by TCRdb, not taken from the authors' results. The sample has about 500,000 distinct CDR3 sequences; around 16% are singletons. The source of the sample is a study of regulatory T cells in long-lasting Graves disease. This CDR3 is 14 amino acids long. Germline V CDR1 and CDR2: MNHEY, SVGEGT. V was trimmed by 7 bases and J by 8 bases, leaving 18 bases between them. Time point given: newly diagnosed GD, antithyroid drugs for less than 3 months. The TCR library used RNA extracted from PBMCs. These data also formed part of another study, on T cells in Graves' hyperthyroidism and ophthalmopathy.

The TCR originated in a man aged 35-49 years with Graves disease. The material was peripheral blood mononuclear cells (PBMCs), obtained at new diagnosis, from a patient treated with antithyroid drugs. V usage is TRBV6-2 or TRBV6-3 and J usage is TRBJ2-1; possibly TRBD1 or TRBD2 for D (6 bases each). DNA for the CDR3: TGTGCCAGCACCACCACCGGGGGCAGAGATGAGCAGTTCTTC. Protein: CASTTTGGRDEQFF.